The 30 T cell receptor beta chains given below trace back to one sample, sequenced in a study of cytomegalovirus exposure and HLA in healthy donors. The PCR used 60 Vbeta and 13 Jbeta primers. Assay: immunoSEQ multiplex PCR; the TCRdb copy retains only in-frame clones and omits some. The sample lists tens of thousands of clones, approximately 71% occurring once. Sequencing used PBMCs. Every receptor here comes from a man aged 40-55 years in good health and CMV-seronegative.

The rearrangement uses TRBV7-3 and TRBJ2-7; TRBD1 is a possible D gene (6 bases). V lost 3 bases and J 5 bases, leaving 14 bases between the germline ends. Germline V gives CDR1 SGHTA, CDR2 FQGTGA. This CDR3 is 14 amino acids long. This CDR3 is CASSLGDTIDEQYF. CDR3 bases: TGTGCCAGCAGCTTGGGGGACACTATAGACGAGCAGTACTTC.

On this clone: Because the CDR3 is missing its conserved closing phenylalanine or tryptophan, this is likely a read error. The DNA is left out, because the CDR3 cannot be placed on it with certainty; the CDR3 is given as TCRdb lists it. The J gene is TRBJ2-7, the V gene TRBV6-1; the table names TRBD2, a call not compared with the DNA. The CDR3 sequence runs 13 residues, both termini included. In germline, CDR1 is MNHNS, CDR2 SASEGT. CDR3 amino acids: CASSEGRTRAPLI.

The chain combines TRBV10-1 with TRBJ1-1, with TRBD1 identical over 8 bases. The germline gives CDR1 WNHNN, CDR2 SYGVQD (reference sequence). The CDR3 totals 14 residues. The V segment lost 6 bases and the J segment 4 bases; nucleotides outside the gene matches: 7. The CDR3 protein is CASSTDRGGTEAFF. CDR3 DNA sequence: TGCGCCAGCAGCACCGACAGGGGTGGCACTGAAGCTTTCTTT.

The chain is built from TRBV27 and TRBJ2-2; TRBD2 matches 14 bases. CDR1 and CDR2 from the germline V gene are MNHEY and SMNVEV (reference sequence). With V trimmed by 7 bases and J by 4 bases, 2 bases remained unmatched. CDR3 length equals 15 residues. Written as DNA, the CDR3 is TGTGCCAGCACGGGACTAGCGGGAGTCACCGGGGAGCTGTTTTTT. It encodes CASTGLAGVTGELFF.

This clone was seen once. The chain is built from TRBV10-2 and TRBJ2-5; 8 bases match TRBD2. Losses at the gene ends were 8 bases for V and 5 bases for J; bases not matched to a gene: 10. Germline-derived CDR1 and CDR2 are WSHSY and SAAADI. The CDR3 loop spans 14 amino acids. Here the CDR3 DNA reads TGCGCCAGCTCCTCCGGGGGCGGGGGGGAGACCCAGTACTTC. Translated, it gives CASSSGGGGETQYF.

The chain employs TRBV9 and TRBJ2-7, with D perhaps matching TRBD2 (5 bases). Germline-derived CDR1 and CDR2 are SGDLS and YYNGEE. V gave up 3 bases and J gave up 0 bases, with 13 bases separating them. The CDR3 extends over 15 amino acids. CDR3 sequence (DNA): TGTGCCAGCAGCGACAATAGCGAAAGCTCCTACGAGCAGTACTTC. Amino acids: CASSDNSESSYEQYF.

The gene calls are TRBV5-1 and TRBJ1-1; 8 bases are a match to TRBD1. V lost 5 bases and J lost 0; bases outside the gene matches: 6. CDR3 length equals 15 residues. The V gene's germline CDR1 is SGHRS and CDR2 YFSETQ. The CDR3: CASRPVTGVNTEAFF. The CDR3 DNA follows: TGCGCCAGCAGGCCTGTGACAGGGGTGAACACTGAAGCTTTCTTT.

The rearrangement links TRBV15 to TRBJ2-5; weak D call: TRBD2 (6 bases). Trimming removed 4 bases at V and 1 base at J, with 13 bases between. Looked up from germline, CDR1 is LNHNV and CDR2 is YYDKDF (reference sequence). CDR3 length: 15 residues. Here the CDR3 DNA reads TGTGCCACCAGCATTGCGAGTAGCGGCCAAGAGACCCAGTACTTC. The encoded protein is CATSIASSGQETQYF.

The CDR3 sequence is CASSVVGYTDTQYF. DNA for the CDR3: TGTGCCAGCAGCGTAGTCGGGTACACAGATACGCAGTATTTT. This chain connects TRBV9 to TRBJ2-3; no definite D call. The CDR3 covers 14 residues. From germline, CDR1 is SGDLS and CDR2 YYNGEE. Trimming shortened V by 0 bases and J by 2 bases, and 7 bases separated the two germline ends.

V usage is TRBV19 and J usage is TRBJ1-2, with D perhaps matching TRBD1 (6 bases). CDR1 and CDR2 from the germline V gene are LNHDA and SQIVND (reference sequence). This CDR3 spans 12 amino acids. Trimming took 5 bases from V and 8 from J, leaving 12 bases between them. The CDR3 bases are TGTGCCAGTAGTTCCAGGGGTAGAGGCTACACCTTC. Translating it yields CASSSRGRGYTF.

The rearrangement links TRBV5-4 to TRBJ2-7; the D gene is possibly TRBD2 (6 bases). The germline V and J ends were trimmed by 7 bases and 0 bases, with 14 bases remaining between them. The CDR3 spans 14 residues. Germline CDR1 is SGHNT and CDR2 is YYREEE (reference sequence). The CDR3 here is CASYAGPSSYEQYF. The CDR3 DNA reads as TGTGCCAGCTATGCGGGACCAAGCTCCTACGAGCAGTACTTC.

The chain combines TRBV18 with TRBJ1-2, with TRBD1 as a possible D gene (6 bases). This CDR3 is built from 14 residues. Per germline, CDR1 KGHSH and CDR2 LQKENI. V shed 3 bases and J shed 7 bases, with 15 bases lying between them. CDR3 loop: CASSPQGTKPGYTF. The CDR3 DNA follows: TGTGCCAGCTCACCGCAGGGGACAAAGCCTGGCTACACCTTC.

V is TRBV5-1 and J is TRBJ1-1, with TRBD1 as a possible D gene (6 bases). Germline V gives CDR1 SGHRS, CDR2 YFSETQ. This CDR3 region has 14 residues. Trimming pared 1 base from V and 1 base from J, leaving 8 bases between. The CDR3 bases are TGCGCCAGCAGCTTGAGGGGGAGGAACACTGAAGCTTTCTTT. The encoded protein is CASSLRGRNTEAFF. The full variable domain, with the rest looked up from reference TRBV5-1 and TRBJ1-1, is KAGVTQTPRYLIKTRGQQVTLSCSPISGHRSVSWYQQTPGQGLQFLFEYFSETQRNKGNFPGRFSGRQFSNSRSEMNVSTLELGDSALYLCASSLRGRNTEAFFGQGTRLTVV.

The chain employs TRBV4-2 and TRBJ2-2, with TRBD2 as a possible D gene (5 bases). CDR1 is LGHNA, CDR2 YNFKEQ, per germline. The CDR3 is 17 residues long. Trimming shortened V by 0 bases and J by 2 bases, and 13 bases separated the two germline ends. The CDR3 spells CASSQETFGVNTGELFF. In DNA form, the CDR3 reads TGTGCCAGCAGCCAAGAGACGTTCGGGGTAAACACCGGGGAGCTGTTTTTT.

The chain has TRBV29-1 and TRBJ1-2; D unresolved. Trimming shortened V by 7 bases and J by 0 bases, and 12 bases separated the two germline ends. This CDR3 is built from 13 residues. Germline values: CDR1 SQVTM, CDR2 ANQGSEA. This chain's CDR3 is CSASTPANYGYTF. In DNA, the CDR3 is TGCAGCGCCTCCACACCAGCTAACTATGGCTACACCTTC.

This clone was seen more than once but under ten times. This chain links TRBV5-1 with TRBJ1-2; TRBD1 matches 10 bases. This CDR3 has 17 residues. V shed 3 bases, J shed 5 bases, and the junction held 13 bases outside the gene matches. Germline-derived CDR1 and CDR2 are SGHRS and YFSETQ. The CDR3 DNA follows: TGCGCCAGCAGCTCGTCAATGGGACAGGGGCAAGCTTATGGCTACACCTTC. This encodes CASSSSMGQGQAYGYTF.

The rearrangement links TRBV18 to TRBJ1-2; tentative D call: TRBD1 (5 bases). V was trimmed by 6 bases and J by 9 bases, leaving 17 bases between them. The CDR3 consists of 13 residues. Germline V gene data show CDR1 as KGHSH and CDR2 as LQKENI. In nucleotides, the CDR3 is TGTGCCAGCTCCCCCGGGGGGGTTGGACGCTACACCTTC. Translating it yields CASSPGGVGRYTF.

This clone was observed at least ten times. This chain uses TRBV7-8 with TRBJ2-1; a weak D match, TRBD1 (6 bases). Germline V gene lookup returns CDR1 SGHVS and CDR2 FQNEAQ. The CDR3 has 15 residues. Trimming pared 4 bases from V and 3 bases from J, leaving 13 bases between. As DNA, the CDR3 is TGTGCCAGCAGCTCTTCTGGACAGAACTACAATGAGCAGTTCTTC. It specifies CASSSSGQNYNEQFF.

The V gene is TRBV6-1, the J gene TRBJ2-5; TRBD2 agrees at 9 bases. The CDR3 contains 14 residues. V dropped 3 bases and J dropped 4; count of bases not matched to a gene: 3. Germline loops: CDR1 MNHNS, CDR2 SASEGT. The CDR3 sequence is CASSEREGPETQYF. The DNA for the CDR3 is TGTGCCAGCAGTGAGCGGGAGGGCCCAGAGACCCAGTACTTC.

The chain recombines TRBV18 with TRBJ2-5, with 12 bases aligning to TRBD2. Unmatched junction bases numbered 0, after V lost 0 bases and J lost 4 bases. CDR3 length: 15 amino acids. Germline V gives CDR1 KGHSH, CDR2 LQKENI. CDR3 region: CASSPPGLAGETQYF. The CDR3 nucleotides read TGTGCCAGCTCACCACCGGGACTAGCGGGAGAGACCCAGTACTTC.

The V and J genes are TRBV7-9 and TRBJ1-2; TRBD1 matches 9 bases. Trimming removed 6 bases from V and 2 bases from J; junction bases left unmatched: 4. This CDR3 is 14 amino acids long. Germline CDR1 and CDR2: SEHNR and FQNEAQ (reference sequence). CDR3 region: CASSYGQGNYGYTF. CDR3 in DNA: TGTGCCAGCAGTTACGGACAGGGGAACTATGGCTACACCTTC.

The J gene is TRBJ2-7, the V gene TRBV29-1, with TRBD1 matching 9 bases. The CDR3 has 11 amino acids. Trimming cost V 6 bases and J 7 bases; bases outside gene matches: 4. The germline gives CDR1 SQVTM, CDR2 ANQGSEA. CDR3 in DNA: TGCAGCGTGCACAGGGGGCGGGAGCAGTACTTC. Translation: CSVHRGREQYF.

The sample holds a few counts of this clone. The gene calls are TRBV10-3 and TRBJ2-6; a possible D gene is TRBD1 (6 bases). Trimming took 3 bases from V and 2 from J, leaving 8 bases between them. This CDR3 is built from 15 residues. Germline V lookup: CDR1 ENHRY, CDR2 SYGVKD. The CDR3 here is CAISDGGAGANVLTF. DNA of the CDR3: TGTGCCATCAGTGATGGGGGCGCTGGGGCCAACGTCCTGACTTTC.

The chain uses TRBV29-1 and TRBJ2-7; no definite D call. CDR3 size: 13 residues. V was cut by 2 bases and J by 1 base, with 9 bases left in between. Germline values: CDR1 SQVTM, CDR2 ANQGSEA. The CDR3 nucleotides read TGCAGCGTTGAACTAGAAGAATCCTACGAGCAGTACTTC. Translating gives CSVELEESYEQYF.

J is TRBJ1-1 and V is TRBV28, with a tentative D call TRBD1 (6 bases). V gave up 2 bases and J gave up 4 bases, with 11 bases separating them. Germline V gene data show CDR1 as MDHEN and CDR2 as SYDVKM. The CDR3 loop spans 14 amino acids. In DNA form, the CDR3 reads TGTGCCAGCAGTTTACCACAGGGTTTCACTGAAGCTTTCTTT. Translation: CASSLPQGFTEAFF. The full variable domain, in which reference TRBV28 and TRBJ1-1 provide the parts outside the CDR3, is DVKVTQSSRYLVKRTGEKVFLECVQDMDHENMFWYRQDPGLGLRLIYFSYDVKMKEKGDIPEGYSVSREKKERFSLILESASTNQTSMYLCASSLPQGFTEAFFGQGTRLTVV.

V usage is TRBV28 and J usage is TRBJ2-3; 13 bases map to TRBD2. Trimming cost V 6 bases and J 3 bases; bases outside gene matches: 12. Per the germline V gene, CDR1 is MDHEN and CDR2 is SYDVKM. The CDR3 contains 18 residues. CDR3 sequence: CASRYQPPGLAGTDTQYF. DNA of the CDR3: TGTGCCAGCAGATACCAGCCACCGGGACTAGCGGGAACAGATACGCAGTATTTT.

The V gene is TRBV30, the J gene TRBJ2-3; the match to TRBD1 covers 12 bases. Germline CDR1 is GTSNPN and CDR2 is SVGIG (reference sequence). CDR3 size: 13 residues. Germline trimming cut 7 bases from V and 7 bases from J; bases unmatched to any gene: 6. This chain's CDR3 is CAYWDRGRNTQYF. In DNA, the CDR3 is TGTGCCTACTGGGACAGGGGGCGAAATACGCAGTATTTT.

The CDR3 DNA reads as TGCGCCAGCAGCTCCGGACAGGAAAATGAAAAACTGTTTTTT. Residues: CASSSGQENEKLFF. V is TRBV5-1 and J is TRBJ1-4; TRBD1 agrees at 7 bases. V lost 3 bases, J lost 5 bases, and 4 bases stayed unmatched. Germline V lookup: CDR1 SGHRS, CDR2 YFSETQ. CDR3 length: 14 amino acids.

This chain joins TRBV7-2 and TRBJ2-7; 12 bases are a match to TRBD1. In germline, CDR1 is SGHTA, CDR2 FQGNSA. V gave up 5 bases and J gave up 3 bases; unmatched junction bases: 5. CDR3 size: 15 residues. CDR3 sequence reads: CASSRDRGLFYEQYF. The CDR3 coding sequence is TGTGCCAGCAGCCGGGACAGGGGGCTATTCTACGAGCAGTACTTC.

The genes are TRBV4-1 and TRBJ2-7; D is undetermined. The germline CDR1 and CDR2 sequences are MGHRA and YSYEKL. The V gene lost 0 bases and the J gene lost 7 bases, with 13 bases spanning the gap. The CDR3 runs 14 residues. The CDR3 DNA follows: TGCGCCAGCAGCCAAGATTTACAGAGAAATGAGCAGTACTTC. This encodes CASSQDLQRNEQYF.